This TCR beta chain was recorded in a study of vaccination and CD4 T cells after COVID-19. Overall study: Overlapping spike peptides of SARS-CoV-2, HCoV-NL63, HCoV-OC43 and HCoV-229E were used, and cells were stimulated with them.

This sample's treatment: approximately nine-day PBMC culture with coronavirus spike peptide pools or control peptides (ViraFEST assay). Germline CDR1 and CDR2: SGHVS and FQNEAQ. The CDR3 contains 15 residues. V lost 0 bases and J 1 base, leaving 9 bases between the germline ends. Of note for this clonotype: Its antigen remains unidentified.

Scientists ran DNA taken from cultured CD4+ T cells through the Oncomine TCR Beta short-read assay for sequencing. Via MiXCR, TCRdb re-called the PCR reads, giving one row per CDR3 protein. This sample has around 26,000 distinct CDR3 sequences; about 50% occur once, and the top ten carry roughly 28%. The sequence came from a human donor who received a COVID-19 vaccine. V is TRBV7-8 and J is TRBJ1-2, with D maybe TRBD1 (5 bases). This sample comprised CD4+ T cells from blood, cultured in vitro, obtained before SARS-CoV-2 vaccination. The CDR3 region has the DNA TGTGCCAGCAGCTTAGCAGGGGACTATAACTATGGCTACACCTTC. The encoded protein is CASSLAGDYNYGYTF.